A selection of T cell receptor beta chains follows, all from one sample in a study of human T cells and chemical hapten exposure. Via MiXCR, TCRdb re-called the RACE reads, giving one row per CDR3 protein. This table holds about 120,000 distinct CDR3 sequences, about 14% found once. Sequences were derived from whole blood, sampled in connection with sensitization to the hapten diphenylcyclopropenone (DPC). The origin of the receptors is a woman aged 18-30 years with alopecia areata. Some clones in this sample may be carry-over from other donors' samples. Each CDR3 is given with its conserved first and last residue. The order of the fields is clone size, D gene, J gene, V gene, CDR3 protein, CDR3 DNA. D genes are given only for firm matches. Rows give clone size only sometimes, using once, few, many, or a class for an expanded clone.

size: few
D: -
J: TRBJ2-5
V: TRBV4-3
CDR3: CASSQGADQETQYF
DNA: TGCGCCAGCAGCCAAGGGGCAGACCAAGAGACCCAGTACTTC

size: -
D: -
J: TRBJ2-1
V: TRBV28
CDR3: CASSLTGFNEQFF
DNA: TGTGCCAGCAGTTTAACGGGGTTCAATGAGCAGTTCTTC

size: few
D: -
J: TRBJ1-5
V: TRBV6-2/TRBV6-3
CDR3: CASTPEGQPQHF
DNA: TGTGCCAGCACCCCGGAGGGTCAGCCCCAGCATTTT

size: few
D: TRBD1
J: TRBJ2-2
V: TRBV11-2
CDR3: CASSFGQGTSIGELFF
DNA: TGTGCCAGCAGCTTCGGACAGGGGACTTCTATCGGGGAGCTGTTTTTT

size: -
D: TRBD2
J: TRBJ2-3
V: TRBV20-1
CDR3: CSALPGGATQYF
DNA: TGCAGTGCTTTGCCCGGGGGGGCTACGCAGTATTTT

size: -
D: -
J: TRBJ2-7
V: TRBV12-3/TRBV12-4
CDR3: CASSLGAAYEQYF
DNA: TGTGCCAGCAGTTTAGGGGCGGCCTACGAGCAGTACTTC

size: few
D: -
J: TRBJ2-1
V: TRBV7-6
CDR3: CASSRRARSYNEQFF
DNA: TGTGCCAGCAGCCGGCGGGCCCGCTCCTACAATGAGCAGTTCTTC

size: few
D: TRBD1
J: TRBJ1-5
V: TRBV6-6
CDR3: CASSLRTGAGQPQHF
DNA: TGTGCCAGCAGTCTACGTACAGGGGCCGGGCAGCCCCAGCATTTT

size: many
D: TRBD1
J: TRBJ1-5
V: TRBV18
CDR3: CASSLGQVSNQPQHF
DNA: TGTGCCAGCTCACTAGGACAGGTCAGCAATCAGCCCCAGCATTTT

size: many
D: TRBD2
J: TRBJ2-3
V: TRBV15
CDR3: CATSRLRRGGTDTQYF
DNA: TGTGCCACCAGTCGGCTCCGGCGGGGGGGCACAGATACGCAGTATTTT

size: few
D: -
J: TRBJ1-4
V: TRBV18
CDR3: CASSPEEGEKLFF
DNA: TGTGCCAGCTCACCGGAGGAAGGGGAAAAACTGTTTTTT

size: many
D: -
J: TRBJ2-3
V: TRBV18
CDR3: CASSLGRSTDTQYF
DNA: TGTGCCAGCTCACTGGGACGGTCTACAGATACGCAGTATTTT

size: -
D: -
J: TRBJ2-7
V: TRBV10-3
CDR3: CAISDEGLSYEQYF
DNA: TGTGCCATCAGTGATGAGGGTCTATCCTACGAGCAGTACTTC

size: few
D: -
J: TRBJ2-2
V: TRBV6-2/TRBV6-3
CDR3: CASNRLMYNANTGELFF
DNA: TGTGCCAGCAATAGGCTAATGTATAACGCGAACACCGGGGAGCTGTTTTTT

size: -
D: -
J: TRBJ1-2
V: TRBV4-2
CDR3: CASSQNKIRGHGYTF
DNA: TGTGCCAGCAGCCAAAACAAGATCCGGGGGCATGGCTACACCTTC

size: many
D: -
J: TRBJ2-2
V: TRBV19
CDR3: CASSIGWPSEGELFF
DNA: TGTGCCAGTAGTATAGGTTGGCCCTCCGAGGGGGAGCTGTTTTTT

size: many
D: -
J: TRBJ1-5
V: TRBV7-9
CDR3: CASSLRSDQPQHF
DNA: TGTGCCAGCAGCTTACGATCGGATCAGCCCCAGCATTTT

size: few
D: TRBD1
J: TRBJ2-7
V: TRBV6-1
CDR3: CASSGRDRGNSYEQYF
DNA: TGTGCCAGCAGTGGCCGGGACAGGGGTAACTCCTACGAGCAGTACTTC

size: many
D: TRBD1
J: TRBJ2-7
V: TRBV7-8
CDR3: CASRNRGRGYEQYF
DNA: TGTGCCAGCAGAAATAGGGGGCGAGGGTACGAGCAGTACTTC

size: -
D: -
J: TRBJ1-1
V: TRBV7-3
CDR3: CASSLFPANTEAFF
DNA: TGTGCCAGCAGCTTATTCCCAGCGAACACTGAAGCTTTCTTT

size: few
D: TRBD1
J: TRBJ2-1
V: TRBV18
CDR3: CASSRRQGSSYNEQFF
DNA: TGTGCCAGCTCACGGAGACAGGGTAGCTCCTACAATGAGCAGTTCTTC

size: few
D: -
J: TRBJ2-5
V: TRBV28
CDR3: CASSFLGRETQYF
DNA: TGTGCCAGCAGTTTTCTGGGACGAGAGACCCAGTACTTC

size: many
D: -
J: TRBJ1-1
V: TRBV5-1
CDR3: CASSPGHYTEAFF
DNA: TGCGCCAGCAGCCCGGGACACTACACTGAAGCTTTCTTT

size: few
D: -
J: TRBJ2-1
V: TRBV7-6
CDR3: CASSLLPLSEQFF
DNA: TGTGCCAGCAGCTTACTCCCCTTAAGTGAGCAGTTCTTC

size: few
D: -
J: TRBJ1-6
V: TRBV10-2
CDR3: CASSESDSSYNSPLHF
DNA: TGCGCCAGCAGTGAGTCGGACAGCTCCTATAATTCACCCCTCCACTTT

size: few
D: -
J: TRBJ2-7
V: TRBV7-2
CDR3: CASSPHLGRGSYEQYF
DNA: TGTGCCAGCAGCCCCCATTTGGGTAGGGGCTCCTACGAGCAGTACTTC

size: many
D: -
J: TRBJ1-6
V: TRBV21-1
CDR3: CASSKELASATGEGNSPLHF
DNA: TGTGCCAGCAGCAAAGAATTAGCTTCGGCGACAGGGGAAGGTAATTCACCCCTCCACTTT

size: -
D: TRBD2
J: TRBJ2-5
V: TRBV20-1
CDR3: CSAGTSQETQYF
DNA: TGCAGTGCAGGGACTAGCCAAGAGACCCAGTACTTC

size: many
D: -
J: TRBJ1-1
V: TRBV27
CDR3: CASSLVPGLMNTEAFF
DNA: TGTGCCAGCAGCCTTGTCCCAGGGTTGATGAACACTGAAGCTTTCTTT

size: few
D: TRBD2
J: TRBJ2-2
V: TRBV4-3
CDR3: CASSQDEAGTSATGELFF
DNA: TGCGCCAGCAGCCAAGATGAAGCCGGGACTAGCGCGACCGGGGAGCTGTTTTTT

size: few
D: -
J: TRBJ1-1
V: TRBV28
CDR3: CASRTNTEAFF
DNA: TGTGCCAGCAGGACGAACACTGAAGCTTTCTTT

size: few
D: -
J: TRBJ1-2
V: TRBV6-5
CDR3: CASSPRREDYGYTF
DNA: TGTGCCAGCAGCCCACGCAGGGAGGACTATGGCTACACCTTC

size: -
D: -
J: TRBJ1-1
V: TRBV6-2/TRBV6-3
CDR3: CASRNIRGNTEAFF
DNA: TGTGCCAGCAGGAACATCAGGGGGAACACTGAAGCTTTCTTT